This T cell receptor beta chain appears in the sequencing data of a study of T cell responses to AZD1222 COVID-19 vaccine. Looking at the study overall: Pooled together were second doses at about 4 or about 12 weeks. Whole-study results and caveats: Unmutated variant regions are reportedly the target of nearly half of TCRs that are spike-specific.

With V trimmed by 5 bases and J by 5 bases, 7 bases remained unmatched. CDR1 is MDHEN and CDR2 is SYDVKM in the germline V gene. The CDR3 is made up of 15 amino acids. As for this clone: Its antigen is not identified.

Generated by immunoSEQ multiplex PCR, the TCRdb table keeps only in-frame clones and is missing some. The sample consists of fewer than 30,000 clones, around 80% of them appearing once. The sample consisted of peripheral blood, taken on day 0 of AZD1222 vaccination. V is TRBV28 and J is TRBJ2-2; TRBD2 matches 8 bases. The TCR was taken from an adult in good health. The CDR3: CASSAPGLGTGELFF. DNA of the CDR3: TGTGCCAGCAGTGCTCCGGGACTAGGTACCGGGGAGCTGTTTTTT.